A selection of T cell receptor beta chains follows, all from one sample in a study of cytomegalovirus exposure and HLA in healthy donors. Assay: immunoSEQ multiplex PCR; the TCRdb copy retains only in-frame clones and omits some. The sample shows approximately 230,000 clones, roughly 84% of them seen only once. The sample consisted of PBMCs. The receptors were gathered from a man younger than 35 in good health and CMV-seropositive. Both conserved end residues are trimmed from each CDR3.

CDR3	V	J
ASSEIAGGYDTQY	TRBV6-1	TRBJ2-3
ASSIKGPNTYEQY	TRBV19	TRBJ2-7
ASSQDPRSGNTIY	TRBV4-3	TRBJ1-3
ASSLLGTSGSEVEQY	TRBV27	TRBJ2-7
ATYQTGNTIY	TRBV6-5	TRBJ1-3
ASSPDWGTEAF	TRBV4-2	TRBJ1-1
ASSLGQLGDYGYT	TRBV5-1	TRBJ1-2
SVRTGREDTEAF	TRBV29-1	TRBJ1-1
ASSQTGLAGGKRDTQY	TRBV27	TRBJ2-3
AWTWGFSSSETQY	TRBV30	TRBJ2-5
AWSPGDSSYEQY	TRBV30	TRBJ2-7
ASSGGGPGTEAF	TRBV5-4	TRBJ1-1
ASSVALRNTEAF	TRBV9	TRBJ1-1
ASRGQSEQY	TRBV6-1	TRBJ2-7
ASRPPTLGANTEAF	TRBV7-9	TRBJ1-1